Below are 3 T cell receptor beta chains sequenced from a single sample in a study of ipilimumab plus nivolumab after autologous stem cell transplantation. Method: immunoSEQ multiplex PCR; TCRdb's copy keeps in-frame clones and lacks some. This sample carries tens of thousands of clones, 80% to 95% of them seen once, and the ten largest clones take roughly 0.9%. Sequencing was performed on PBMCs, taken in a trial of ipilimumab plus nivolumab as post-transplant consolidation. These receptors were taken from a male donor with multiple myeloma.

The rearrangement joins TRBV2 to TRBJ2-7; D unclear. Germline CDR1 and CDR2: SNHLY and FYNNEI. Trimming took 6 bases from V and 3 from J, leaving 15 bases between them. CDR3 length: 14 amino acids. The DNA of the CDR3 is TGTGCCAGCAGCCCCGTCGGTATTTTCTACGAGCAGTACTTC. Protein sequence: CASSPVGIFYEQYF.

The chain is built from TRBV5-4 and TRBJ2-1; D unclear. This CDR3 spans 13 amino acids. Looked up from germline, CDR1 is SGHNT and CDR2 is YYREEE (reference sequence). Trimming left V 0 bases short and J 4 bases short, with 5 bases between. The CDR3 here is CASSLATYNEQFF. The CDR3 DNA sequence: TGTGCCAGCAGCTTGGCAACATACAATGAGCAGTTCTTC.

This clone appeared once. The chain employs TRBV5-4 and TRBJ2-5; D may be TRBD2 (5 bases). The CDR3 extends over 13 amino acids. Trimming took 4 bases from V and 4 from J, leaving 11 bases between them. Germline V gene data show CDR1 as SGHNT and CDR2 as YYREEE (reference sequence). The CDR3 region has the DNA TGTGCCAGCAGCCGAGGGATGTCAGAGACCCAGTACTTC. Amino acid sequence: CASSRGMSETQYF. Combining the CDR3 with reference TRBV5-4 and TRBJ2-5 gives the whole variable domain ETGVTQSPTHLIKTRGQQVTLRCSSQSGHNTVSWYQQALGQGPQFIFQYYREEENGRGNFPPRFSGLQFPNYSSELNVNALELDDSALYLCASSRGMSETQYFGPGTRLLVL.